Sequencing of this TCR beta chain was carried out in a study of T cell responses to AZD1222 COVID-19 vaccine. Whole-study findings and limits: Baseline seropositives among AZD1222 recipients totaled only five to seven.

V gave up 7 bases and J gave up 3 bases; unmatched junction bases: 2. Germline V lookup: CDR1 DFQATT, CDR2 SNEGSKA (reference sequence). This CDR3 comprises 11 residues. Remarks on this clone: Antigen: not known.

Sequencing used immunoSEQ multiplex PCR; TCRdb keeps in-frame clones, though not all of them. The sample has about 150,000 clones, approximately 85% seen once. This clonotype originated in an adult in good health. The chain couples TRBV20-1 to TRBJ2-7; 8 bases match TRBD2. Specimen: peripheral blood, collected on day 0 of AZD1222 vaccination. The CDR3 is CSGGTSYEQYF. CDR3 DNA: TGCAGTGGAGGGACTAGCTACGAGCAGTACTTC.